The rows below give T cell receptor beta chains drawn from one sample of a study of blood T cell repertoires in COVID-19. Here immunoSEQ multiplex PCR was the method, and the copy in TCRdb shows in-frame clones only, minus some. The sample shows around 290,000 clones, approximately 88% of them seen only once. Sequencing was done on a sample of PBMCs or T cells enriched from blood (not recorded which). Every receptor here comes from a woman under 40 who had recovered from COVID-19. Both conserved end residues are part of each CDR3. Each record gives: V gene, CDR3 length, J gene, clone size, CDR3 protein. Some rows mark clone size as missing; the rest say once, few, many or name a class of expanded clone.

TRBV10-1	15	TRBJ2-7	NA	CASSEQQGATYEQYF
TRBV3-1/TRBV3-2	14	TRBJ1-2	NA	CASSQVSGVYGYTF
TRBV9	16	TRBJ1-3	few	CASSVTIGGTGNTIYF
TRBV28	13	TRBJ2-7	NA	CASSFPQSYEQYF
TRBV28	15	TRBJ1-2	NA	CASSWVQAANYGYTF
TRBV7-2	15	TRBJ2-3	once	CASNSGWRGTDTQYF
TRBV19	16	TRBJ1-5	few	CASREEGGASNQPQHF
TRBV20-1	10	TRBJ2-3	NA	CSAVSDTQYF
TRBV19	14	TRBJ1-1	NA	CASSIGWGGTEAFF
TRBV27	16	TRBJ2-1	NA	CASSSEGVGYNNEQFF
TRBV30	14	TRBJ1-2	NA	CAWSPAGVRGGYTF
TRBV13	19	TRBJ2-7	NA	CASSPGTSGGEPWGYEQYF
TRBV20-1	11	TRBJ2-7	NA	CSASKPYEQYF
TRBV11-2	12	TRBJ1-2	NA	CASSLDPLGYTF
TRBV9	17	TRBJ2-2	NA	CASSRTTSGGYTGELFF
TRBV28	16	TRBJ1-1	NA	CASSTDREEGNTEAFF
TRBV27	12	TRBJ2-7	NA	CASSLLGGEQYF
TRBV19	15	TRBJ2-2	few	CASIPPVPYTGELFF
TRBV28	15	TRBJ1-5	NA	CASSLQGEGNQPQHF
TRBV4-2	16	TRBJ1-2	few	CASSYRQGITNYGYTF
TRBV28	15	TRBJ1-2	few	CASSKRMTAPYGYTF
TRBV6-1	18	TRBJ2-7	NA	CASSEAAWGSSGSNEQYF
TRBV3-1/TRBV3-2	18	TRBJ2-7	NA	CASSQGKLAGGFSYEQYF
TRBV19	14	TRBJ2-1	NA	CASSRPGLAHEQFF
TRBV7-3	14	TRBJ1-2	once	CASSLGQGSTGYTF
TRBV5-8	14	TRBJ2-3	once	CASSLLGASDTQYF
TRBV3-1/TRBV3-2	16	TRBJ2-2	NA	CASSPLAGGGTGELFF
TRBV2	17	TRBJ1-3	NA	CASRRQGSGENGNTIYF
TRBV12-5	17	TRBJ2-1	NA	CASGLGTRGGGNNEQFF
TRBV6-6	20	TRBJ1-2	NA	CASSPRSPRRALSANYGYTF
TRBV7-6	14	TRBJ2-7	NA	CASSLGGRSYEQYF
TRBV5-1	17	TRBJ2-3	once	CASSFPHGRVSTDTQYF
TRBV6-5	13	TRBJ2-7	NA	CASSRRQAYEQYF
TRBV24-1	17	TRBJ2-1	NA	CATSDPKRQGSYNEQFF
TRBV18	14	TRBJ2-5	NA	CASSPDRAQETQYF
TRBV11-3	17	TRBJ2-3	NA	CASSPGRGLQRTDTQYF
TRBV7-3	14	TRBJ1-1	NA	CASSATGPPSEAFF
TRBV9	15	TRBJ2-7	NA	CASSKESGFTYEQYF
TRBV10-2	17	TRBJ2-1	once	CASSGAISGRNYNEQFF
TRBV4-2	16	TRBJ1-6	NA	CASSQTLEGVDSPLHF
TRBV6-2/TRBV6-3	14	TRBJ2-3	NA	CASSSSGGTDTQYF
TRBV7-2	16	TRBJ2-2	NA	CASSFREGGNRGELFF
TRBV3-1/TRBV3-2	16	TRBJ1-6	NA	CASSQDAGIVDSPLHF
TRBV4-1	14	TRBJ2-3	NA	CASGTSVSTDTQYF
TRBV24-1	14	TRBJ1-5	NA	CATSGTGPNQPQHF
TRBV3-1/TRBV3-2	13	TRBJ1-3	NA	CASSQTAGNTIYF
TRBV5-5	18	TRBJ2-2	NA	CASSLFGAATWGTGELFF
TRBV5-1	14	TRBJ1-5	NA	CASSYDRGEQPQHF
TRBV6-2/TRBV6-3	17	TRBJ2-6	NA	CASSYSAPGSGANVLTF
TRBV19	15	TRBJ1-5	NA	CASTPTAVSNQPQHF
TRBV3-1/TRBV3-2	17	TRBJ2-7	NA	CASSQDLVETSGYEQYF
TRBV2	16	TRBJ2-7	NA	CASSGGLAGPSYEQYF
TRBV19	16	TRBJ2-1	NA	CASSTLRLLSYNEQFF
TRBV5-6	15	TRBJ1-3	NA	CASSSDPTGANTIYF
TRBV2	16	TRBJ2-2	NA	CASSEAAQGYSGELFF
TRBV19	14	TRBJ2-2	NA	CASSATGGTGELFF
TRBV12-1	17	TRBJ1-4	NA	CASSPDRVIATNEKLFF